This T cell receptor (beta chain) was observed in a study of T-cell reconstitution after alpha-beta-depleted transplantation in children. Using unique molecular identifiers, the investigators prepared the TCRbeta library. MiXCR was run by TCRdb on the PCR reads, yielding one entry per CDR3 protein. The table shows approximately 640,000 distinct CDR3 sequences, with around 17% occurring only once. This CDR3 has 15 residues. Trimming took 6 bases from V and 2 from J, leaving 14 bases between them. This clonotype was counted a few times. This chain links TRBV12-3 or TRBV12-4 with TRBJ1-3; D gene ambiguous. This specimen consisted of PBMCs from the stem cell graft donor, obtained from the stem cell graft. The receptor comes from a human donor who donated a stem cell graft to a child with acute myeloid leukemia. CDR3 in amino acids: CASRPKKVPGNTIYF. For the CDR3, the DNA is TGTGCCAGCAGACCCAAAAAGGTCCCTGGAAACACCATATATTTT.